This is a list of T cell receptor beta chains from one sample in a study of blood T cell repertoires in COVID-19. The data were produced by immunoSEQ multiplex PCR, yet TCRdb's version contains in-frame clones alone and is incomplete. The sample holds approximately 320,000 clones, 87% seen once. Sequencing input: PBMCs or T cells enriched from blood (not recorded which). The receptors derive from a woman between 18 and 29 years old who had recovered from COVID-19. Both conserved end residues are part of each CDR3. A D gene is named only where the DNA matches it firmly. Clone size is stated in some rows and not others, as once, few, many or a class when expanded.

v_call: TRBV10-3; d_call: NA; j_call: TRBJ2-7; clone_size: NA; cdr3_aa: CAISERQGYNEQYF; cdr3_nt: TGTGCCATCAGTGAGAGGCAGGGCTATAACGAGCAGTACTTC
v_call: TRBV29-1; d_call: TRBD1; j_call: TRBJ2-7; clone_size: NA; cdr3_aa: CSVEGGTGTYEQYF; cdr3_nt: TGCAGCGTTGAAGGTGGGACAGGTACCTACGAGCAGTACTTC
v_call: TRBV4-3; d_call: NA; j_call: TRBJ1-3; clone_size: NA; cdr3_aa: CASSQSGTGNTIYF; cdr3_nt: TGCGCCAGCAGCCAATCAGGGACTGGAAACACCATATATTTT
v_call: TRBV5-8; d_call: NA; j_call: TRBJ1-4; clone_size: NA; cdr3_aa: CASRPRQAINEKLFF; cdr3_nt: TGTGCCAGCAGACCCCGACAGGCAATAAATGAAAAACTGTTTTTT
v_call: TRBV4-3; d_call: TRBD2; j_call: TRBJ2-3; clone_size: few; cdr3_aa: CASSQELAGGPSTDTQYF; cdr3_nt: TGCGCCAGCAGCCAAGAACTAGCGGGGGGCCCTAGCACAGATACGCAGTATTTT
v_call: TRBV4-3; d_call: NA; j_call: TRBJ1-3; clone_size: NA; cdr3_aa: CASSQDSSRNTIYF; cdr3_nt: TGCGCCAGCAGCCAAGATTCCAGTAGAAACACCATATATTTT
v_call: TRBV4-3; d_call: NA; j_call: TRBJ1-2; clone_size: NA; cdr3_aa: CASSQFSRGYNYGYTF; cdr3_nt: TGCGCCAGCAGCCAATTTTCCAGGGGATATAACTATGGCTACACCTTC
v_call: TRBV6-1; d_call: TRBD2; j_call: TRBJ2-1; clone_size: few; cdr3_aa: CASSEFGGNYNEQFF; cdr3_nt: TGTGCCAGCAGTGAATTCGGGGGGAATTACAATGAGCAGTTCTTC
v_call: TRBV3-1/TRBV3-2; d_call: NA; j_call: TRBJ1-4; clone_size: many; cdr3_aa: CASSQVASESWNEKLFF; cdr3_nt: TGTGCCAGCAGCCAAGTTGCCTCCGAGAGTTGGAATGAAAAACTGTTTTTT
v_call: TRBV4-2; d_call: NA; j_call: TRBJ1-4; clone_size: NA; cdr3_aa: CASSQDPRINEKLFF; cdr3_nt: TGTGCCAGCAGCCAAGACCCGCGGATTAATGAAAAACTGTTTTTT
v_call: TRBV1; d_call: NA; j_call: TRBJ1-3; clone_size: NA; cdr3_aa: CTSSPIGLGSFGNTIYF; cdr3_nt: TGCACCAGCAGCCCCATAGGACTGGGAAGTTTTGGAAACACCATATATTTT
v_call: TRBV27; d_call: NA; j_call: TRBJ2-3; clone_size: NA; cdr3_aa: CASSLGVQGTDTQYF; cdr3_nt: TGTGCCAGCAGTTTAGGGGTACAGGGCACAGATACGCAGTATTTT
v_call: TRBV7-9; d_call: NA; j_call: TRBJ1-1; clone_size: NA; cdr3_aa: CASSLYGTGDTEAFF; cdr3_nt: TGTGCCAGCAGCCTTTACGGTACGGGGGACACTGAAGCTTTCTTT
v_call: TRBV6-5; d_call: TRBD1; j_call: TRBJ1-4; clone_size: NA; cdr3_aa: CASRDTGADEKLFF; cdr3_nt: TGTGCCAGCAGAGACACAGGGGCCGATGAAAAACTGTTTTTT
v_call: TRBV7-8; d_call: NA; j_call: TRBJ1-6; clone_size: NA; cdr3_aa: CASSLGQYLGSPLHF; cdr3_nt: TGTGCCAGCAGCCTGGGGCAGTACTTGGGATCACCCCTCCACTTT
v_call: TRBV10-1; d_call: TRBD1; j_call: TRBJ1-5; clone_size: NA; cdr3_aa: CASNLGTGKYSNQPQHF; cdr3_nt: TGCGCCAGCAATCTCGGGACAGGAAAATATAGCAATCAGCCCCAGCATTTT
v_call: TRBV19; d_call: TRBD1; j_call: TRBJ2-3; clone_size: NA; cdr3_aa: CASRDGTGGQDTQYF; cdr3_nt: TGTGCCAGTAGGGACGGGACAGGGGGCCAAGATACGCAGTATTTT
v_call: TRBV18; d_call: TRBD1; j_call: TRBJ1-5; clone_size: NA; cdr3_aa: CASSPGVPRTGGSQPQHF; cdr3_nt: TGTGCCAGCTCACCAGGGGTCCCTAGGACAGGGGGTTCTCAGCCCCAGCATTTT
v_call: TRBV9; d_call: TRBD2; j_call: TRBJ2-1; clone_size: NA; cdr3_aa: CASSARLAVGTYNEQFF; cdr3_nt: TGTGCCAGCAGCGCCCGACTAGCGGTCGGTACCTACAATGAGCAGTTCTTC
v_call: TRBV9; d_call: NA; j_call: TRBJ2-1; clone_size: NA; cdr3_aa: CASSVERYNEQFF; cdr3_nt: TGTGCCAGCAGCGTAGAGAGATACAATGAGCAGTTCTTC
v_call: TRBV9; d_call: NA; j_call: TRBJ1-4; clone_size: NA; cdr3_aa: CASSRGRGDEKLFF; cdr3_nt: TGTGCCAGCAGCCGGGGCAGGGGAGATGAAAAACTGTTTTTT
v_call: TRBV2; d_call: TRBD1; j_call: TRBJ1-2; clone_size: NA; cdr3_aa: CASSYTGGAYGYTF; cdr3_nt: TGTGCCAGCAGTTACACAGGGGGGGCGTATGGCTACACCTTC
v_call: TRBV21-1; d_call: NA; j_call: TRBJ2-7; clone_size: NA; cdr3_aa: CASSNAGTGRSYGTYEQYF; cdr3_nt: TGTGCCAGCAGCAACGCAGGGACAGGGAGGTCTTACGGTACCTACGAGCAGTACTTC
v_call: TRBV5-8; d_call: NA; j_call: TRBJ1-1; clone_size: NA; cdr3_aa: CASSPGRGGAEAFF; cdr3_nt: TGTGCCAGCAGCCCCGGGAGGGGAGGCGCTGAAGCTTTCTTT
v_call: TRBV28; d_call: TRBD1; j_call: TRBJ1-1; clone_size: NA; cdr3_aa: CAGAGGNTEAFF; cdr3_nt: TGTGCCGGGGCAGGGGGAAACACTGAAGCTTTCTTT
v_call: TRBV7-8; d_call: TRBD2; j_call: TRBJ2-3; clone_size: NA; cdr3_aa: CASSVDSGGATDTQYF; cdr3_nt: TGTGCCAGCAGCGTAGACTCGGGAGGCGCCACAGATACGCAGTATTTT
v_call: TRBV7-9; d_call: NA; j_call: TRBJ1-6; clone_size: NA; cdr3_aa: CASSLLANSPLHF; cdr3_nt: TGTGCCAGCAGCTTACTGGCTAATTCACCCCTCCACTTT
v_call: TRBV6-5; d_call: TRBD1; j_call: TRBJ1-2; clone_size: NA; cdr3_aa: CATRTGNYGYTF; cdr3_nt: TGTGCCACCCGGACAGGGAACTATGGCTACACCTTC
v_call: TRBV18; d_call: TRBD1; j_call: TRBJ2-3; clone_size: NA; cdr3_aa: CASSPLGQAWTSTDTQYF; cdr3_nt: TGTGCCAGCTCACCACTAGGACAGGCCTGGACTAGCACAGATACGCAGTATTTT
v_call: TRBV5-1; d_call: NA; j_call: TRBJ1-2; clone_size: NA; cdr3_aa: CASAPTGSNYGYTF; cdr3_nt: TGCGCCAGCGCCCCGACTGGCTCTAACTATGGCTACACCTTC
v_call: TRBV6-2/TRBV6-3; d_call: TRBD1; j_call: TRBJ1-4; clone_size: NA; cdr3_aa: CASSPWTGTNEKLFF; cdr3_nt: TGTGCCAGCAGTCCGTGGACAGGGACCAATGAAAAACTGTTTTTT
v_call: TRBV20-1; d_call: NA; j_call: TRBJ2-3; clone_size: NA; cdr3_aa: CSASSPGRTDTQYF; cdr3_nt: TGCAGTGCTAGTTCCCCAGGGAGGACAGATACGCAGTATTTT
v_call: TRBV9; d_call: NA; j_call: TRBJ1-2; clone_size: NA; cdr3_aa: CASSVDKFGGYGYTF; cdr3_nt: TGTGCCAGCAGCGTAGATAAATTCGGGGGCTATGGCTACACCTTC
v_call: TRBV10-1; d_call: NA; j_call: TRBJ2-7; clone_size: NA; cdr3_aa: CASRGDTSYEQYF; cdr3_nt: TGCGCCAGCAGGGGGGACACTTCCTACGAGCAGTACTTC
v_call: TRBV7-2; d_call: NA; j_call: TRBJ2-7; clone_size: NA; cdr3_aa: CASSLKTGLSYEQYF; cdr3_nt: TGTGCCAGCAGCTTAAAAACAGGGTTGTCCTACGAGCAGTACTTC
v_call: TRBV7-2; d_call: NA; j_call: TRBJ1-2; clone_size: NA; cdr3_aa: CASSTNRDYGYTF; cdr3_nt: TGTGCCAGCAGCACGAACAGGGACTATGGCTACACCTTC
v_call: TRBV7-2; d_call: NA; j_call: TRBJ1-5; clone_size: NA; cdr3_aa: CASSLVSGNNQPQHF; cdr3_nt: TGTGCCAGCAGCTTAGTATCAGGGAACAATCAGCCCCAGCATTTT
v_call: TRBV30; d_call: NA; j_call: TRBJ1-2; clone_size: NA; cdr3_aa: CAWTTGHYGYTF; cdr3_nt: TGTGCCTGGACCACCGGTCACTATGGCTACACCTTC
v_call: TRBV7-9; d_call: NA; j_call: TRBJ1-6; clone_size: NA; cdr3_aa: CASSLAAVTPLHF; cdr3_nt: TGTGCCAGCAGCTTAGCTGCGGTCACACCCCTCCACTTT
v_call: TRBV5-4; d_call: NA; j_call: TRBJ2-7; clone_size: NA; cdr3_aa: CASSLEGAPSYEQYF; cdr3_nt: TGTGCCAGCAGCTTAGAAGGGGCACCCTCCTACGAGCAGTACTTC
v_call: TRBV4-3; d_call: NA; j_call: TRBJ2-3; clone_size: NA; cdr3_aa: CASSQDSRGADTQYF; cdr3_nt: TGCGCCAGCAGCCAAGATAGCAGGGGTGCAGATACGCAGTATTTT